Included here is one T cell receptor beta chain sequence, with context. Sequencing used immunoSEQ multiplex PCR; TCRdb keeps in-frame clones, though not all of them. The sample has under 450,000 clones; 70% to 90% are singletons. These data belong to a study of blood T cell repertoires in COVID-19. CDR3 length: 14 residues. Germline CDR1 reads SGHAT; CDR2 reads FQNNGV. V was shortened by 5 bases and J by 4 bases, with 14 bases between the two germline ends. This clonotype was obtained from a woman aged 35 to 49 with COVID-19, enrolled during active disease. The sample comprised peripheral blood. This sequence joins TRBV11-2 and TRBJ1-1, with unresolved D. CDR3 sequence: CASSPSRFGTEAFF. The CDR3 DNA follows: TGTGCCAGCAGCCCCTCGAGGTTCGGCACTGAAGCTTTCTTT.